These 22 T cell receptor beta chains were all obtained from the same sample, sequenced in a study of blood T cell repertoires in COVID-19. Produced via immunoSEQ multiplex PCR; TCRdb's table is partial and in-frame only. The data show around 150,000 clones, roughly nine tenths seen once. Sequencing was done on a sample of peripheral blood. These receptors were obtained from a human donor in a cohort sampled during active COVID-19.

The chain is built from TRBV19 and TRBJ1-5; D might be TRBD1 (5 bases). The ends were cut back, 3 bases at V and 0 bases at J, with 12 bases in the middle. Germline lookup yields CDR1 LNHDA and CDR2 SQIVND (reference sequence). The CDR3 sequence is 16 residues long. CDR3 region: CASSIEAGHSNQPQHF. DNA of the CDR3: TGTGCCAGTAGTATTGAGGCAGGGCATAGCAATCAGCCCCAGCATTTT. The full variable domain, completed using reference TRBV19 and TRBJ1-5, is DGGITQSPKYLFRKEGQNVTLSCEQNLNHDAMYWYRQDPGQGLRLIYYSQIVNDFQKGDIAEGYSVSREKKESFPLTVTSAQKNPTAFYLCASSIEAGHSNQPQHFGDGTRLSIL.

The CDR3 spells CASTPRGGPRGEQFF. CDR3 DNA sequence: TGTGCCAGCACCCCGAGGGGGGGCCCGCGCGGTGAGCAGTTCTTC. The genes are TRBV6-5 and TRBJ2-1; D is perhaps TRBD2 (7 bases). In germline, CDR1 is MNHEY, CDR2 SVGAGI. The V and J ends lost 7 bases and 9 bases respectively, with 22 bases between them. The CDR3 extends over 15 amino acids.

This clone has a single count. This rearrangement joins TRBV19 to TRBJ1-6, with D possibly matching TRBD1 (6 bases). This CDR3 region has 15 residues. V gave up 6 bases and J gave up 5 bases, with 14 bases separating them. Germline V CDR1 and CDR2: LNHDA, SQIVND (reference sequence). CDR3 loop: CASRGQDSDNSPLHF. The CDR3, as DNA: TGTGCCAGTAGGGGCCAGGACAGCGATAATTCACCCCTCCACTTT.

V gene TRBV5-4 combines with J gene TRBJ2-3; no clear D gene. Trimming pared 0 bases from V and 4 bases from J, leaving 9 bases between. There are 14 residues in the CDR3. Looked up from germline, CDR1 is SGHNT and CDR2 is YYREEE (reference sequence). This CDR3 reads CASSLEPLADTQYF. The CDR3 DNA reads TGTGCCAGCAGCTTGGAGCCCCTTGCAGATACGCAGTATTTT.

The chain combines TRBV7-8 with TRBJ2-5, with D possibly matching TRBD1 (5 bases). Per the germline V gene, CDR1 is SGHVS and CDR2 is FQNEAQ. This CDR3 contains 14 residues. The V and J ends lost 5 bases and 1 base respectively, with 11 bases between them. The CDR3 DNA follows: TGTGCCAGCAGCCGAGACAGCTTCCAAGAGACCCAGTACTTC. Translation: CASSRDSFQETQYF.

The chain uses TRBV11-1 and TRBJ2-2; TRBD1 agrees at 10 bases. CDR1 is SGHAT, CDR2 FQDESV, per germline (reference sequence). V lost 0 bases to trimming and J lost 6 bases; unmatched junction nucleotides: 1. The CDR3 length is 15 residues. The CDR3 reads CASSLAGTGAGELFF. The DNA for the CDR3 is TGTGCCAGCAGCTTAGCCGGGACAGGGGCCGGGGAGCTGTTTTTT.

The genes are TRBV5-6 and TRBJ2-2, with 8 bases aligning to TRBD2. The V and J ends lost 4 bases and 1 base, in that order; junction bases with no gene match: 6. CDR1 SGHDT and CDR2 YYEEEE come from the germline V gene. This CDR3 is 16 amino acids long. For the CDR3, the DNA is TGTGCCAGCAGCCGACCCAGCGGGAGGAACACCGGGGAGCTGTTTTTT. It is translated as CASSRPSGRNTGELFF.

The rearrangement uses TRBV4-3 and TRBJ2-7, with 9 bases identical to TRBD1. Trimming removed 2 bases from V and 5 bases from J; junction bases left unmatched: 1. The germline V gene has CDR1 LGHNA and CDR2 YSLEER. CDR3 length: 13 amino acids. The CDR3 nucleotides read TGCGCCAGCAGCCAAACAGGGGGCCACGAGCAGTACTTC. It is translated as CASSQTGGHEQYF.

The V and J genes are TRBV30 and TRBJ1-1; D not certain. CDR1 is GTSNPN and CDR2 is SVGIG in the germline V gene (reference sequence). The V gene lost 0 bases and the J gene lost 0 bases, with 8 bases spanning the gap. The CDR3 has 14 residues. The CDR3 spells CAWSVTALNTEAFF. CDR3 in DNA: TGTGCCTGGAGTGTAACTGCATTGAACACTGAAGCTTTCTTT.

This clone has a handful of counts. The chain employs TRBV19 and TRBJ1-1; TRBD1 agrees at 8 bases. V lost 7 bases, J lost 0 bases, and 7 bases stayed unmatched. Germline V gene lookup returns CDR1 LNHDA and CDR2 SQIVND (reference sequence). CDR3 length equals 15 residues. CDR3 in amino acids: CASNVPGQVNTEAFF. CDR3 sequence (DNA): TGTGCCAGTAACGTCCCGGGACAGGTGAACACTGAAGCTTTCTTT. The complete variable domain, with remaining parts taken from reference TRBV19 and TRBJ1-1, reads DGGITQSPKYLFRKEGQNVTLSCEQNLNHDAMYWYRQDPGQGLRLIYYSQIVNDFQKGDIAEGYSVSREKKESFPLTVTSAQKNPTAFYLCASNVPGQVNTEAFFGQGTRLTVV.

The J gene is TRBJ1-1, the V gene TRBV30; 12 bases are a match to TRBD1. V trimming: 8 bases; J trimming: 4 bases; junction bases outside the gene matches: 5. Germline CDR1 and CDR2: GTSNPN and SVGIG (reference sequence). The length of the CDR3 is 13 residues. The CDR3 DNA reads TGTGCCAGGGACAGGGGGCGAGGCACTGAAGCTTTCTTT. Translating gives CARDRGRGTEAFF. Supplemented by reference TRBV30 and TRBJ1-1, the full variable domain reads SQTIHQWPATLVQPVGSPLSLECTVEGTSNPNLYWYRQAAGRGLQLLFYSVGIGQISSEVPQNLSASRPQDRQFILSSKKLLLSDSGFYLCARDRGRGTEAFFGQGTRLTVV.

In its sample, this clone was seen many times. V gene TRBV9 combines with J gene TRBJ2-7; D is unresolved. The length of the CDR3 is 14 residues. Between the trimmed V and J ends, which lost 4 bases and 2 bases, there was a span of 13 bases. CDR1 SGDLS and CDR2 YYNGEE come from the germline V gene. The DNA for the CDR3 is TGTGCCAGCAGCCCGCCGACACGAACCTACGAGCAGTACTTC. The encoded protein is CASSPPTRTYEQYF.

This chain links TRBV5-4 with TRBJ1-1; D gene ambiguous. CDR3 size: 12 residues. Trimming took off 1 base at V and 5 bases at J, with 6 bases between the two ends. Germline assignment: CDR1 SGHNT and CDR2 YYREEE (reference sequence). CDR3 coding DNA: TGTGCCAGCAGCTTGTTTGCGACTGAAGCTTTCTTT. It is translated as CASSLFATEAFF. The full variable domain, completed using reference TRBV5-4 and TRBJ1-1, is ETGVTQSPTHLIKTRGQQVTLRCSSQSGHNTVSWYQQALGQGPQFIFQYYREEENGRGNFPPRFSGLQFPNYSSELNVNALELDDSALYLCASSLFATEAFFGQGTRLTVV.

In this sample, this clone turned up a few times. The genes are TRBV10-1 and TRBJ2-7; 10 nucleotides line up with TRBD2. V shed 8 bases, J shed 1 base, and the junction held 5 bases outside the gene matches. The CDR3 has 14 amino acids. Germline V CDR1 and CDR2: WNHNN, SYGVQD (reference sequence). The CDR3 DNA sequence: TGCGCCAGCGGCCGGACTAGCGGATCCTACGAGCAGTACTTC. This encodes CASGRTSGSYEQYF.

CDR3 in amino acids: CASSDRGLGGRYTF. CDR3 DNA: TGTGCCAGCAGTGACAGGGGGCTAGGGGGTCGATACACCTTC. This chain links TRBV25-1 with TRBJ1-2; 8 nucleotides align to TRBD1. CDR1 MGHDK and CDR2 SYGVNS come from the germline V gene. V lost 3 bases, J lost 11 bases, and 11 bases stayed unmatched. The CDR3 loop spans 14 amino acids.

V and J are TRBV28 and TRBJ2-3; 7 bases map to TRBD1. CDR1 MDHEN and CDR2 SYDVKM come from the germline V gene. The CDR3 is made up of 15 amino acids. Trimming took 6 bases from V and 4 from J; bases not matched to a gene: 10. This CDR3 reads CASSRDRVGADTQYF. In DNA form, the CDR3 reads TGTGCCAGCAGCCGAGACAGGGTAGGAGCAGATACGCAGTATTTT.

V gene TRBV27 combines with J gene TRBJ2-7, with TRBD2 identical over 9 bases. The V segment lost 2 bases and the J segment 3 bases; nucleotides outside the gene matches: 5. CDR3 length: 15 amino acids. Germline values: CDR1 MNHEY, CDR2 SMNVEV (reference sequence). The CDR3 DNA reads as TGTGCCAGCAGTTTAAATGCGGGAGGGGGCTACGAGCAGTACTTC. It is translated as CASSLNAGGGYEQYF.

In its sample, this clone was seen once. This sequence joins TRBV3-1 (or the pseudogene TRBV3-2) and TRBJ2-7; 8 bases match TRBD2. This CDR3 contains 14 residues. J lost 2 bases, V lost 3 bases, and 3 bases had no gene match. Germline CDR1 is LGHDT and CDR2 is YNNKEL (reference sequence). The CDR3 region has the DNA TGTGCCAGCAGCCAGACTAGCGTACCCTACGAGCAGTACTTC. Translated: CASSQTSVPYEQYF.

V is TRBV10-3 and J is TRBJ2-7; tentative D call: TRBD1 (6 bases). CDR3 length equals 15 residues. V was pared by 6 bases and J by 2 bases, with 17 bases between. Per germline, CDR1 ENHRY and CDR2 SYGVKD. The CDR3 DNA reads TGTGCCATCAGCTCCTCCCAGGGGCCCCCCTACGAGCAGTACTTC. Translating gives CAISSSQGPPYEQYF.

The chain links TRBV19 to TRBJ2-5; 8 nucleotides align to TRBD1. J lost 5 bases, V lost 4 bases, and 3 bases had no gene match. The CDR3 contains 13 residues. The germline CDR1 and CDR2 sequences are LNHDA and SQIVND (reference sequence). Here the CDR3 reads CASSTDREETQYF. In DNA form, the CDR3 reads TGTGCCAGTAGTACGGACAGGGAGGAGACCCAGTACTTC.

The chain couples TRBV7-9 to TRBJ2-7, with 7 bases aligning to TRBD1. This CDR3 comprises 15 residues. J lost 2 bases, V lost 3 bases, and 7 bases had no gene match. Germline CDR1 and CDR2: SEHNR and FQNEAQ (reference sequence). The CDR3 bases are TGTGCCAGCAGCTTTCAACAGGGGCGACCCTACGAGCAGTACTTC. It yields the protein CASSFQQGRPYEQYF.

The chain links TRBV4-3 to TRBJ1-4; TRBD1 agrees at 9 bases. This CDR3 comprises 15 residues. Germline-derived CDR1 and CDR2 are LGHNA and YSLEER. V lost 1 base, J lost 6 bases, and 3 bases stayed unmatched. In DNA, the CDR3 is TGCGCCAGCAGCCAAGTTGGGACAGGGCATGAAAAACTGTTTTTT. It yields the protein CASSQVGTGHEKLFF.